A selection of T cell receptor beta chains follows, all from one sample in a study of Ad26.COV2.S vaccination and SARS-CoV-2 variants. Measured with immunoSEQ multiplex PCR; TCRdb has only the in-frame clones, and not every one. Seen here are 320,000 or so clones, roughly nine tenths observed once, and the top ten hold 5.5%. Sample: peripheral blood, taken in a trial of Ad26.COV2.S vaccine versus placebo. The receptors shown here come from a person aged 18-60 years who received the Ad26.COV2.S COVID-19 vaccine or a placebo. The CDR3 runs from the conserved cysteine through the conserved F or W. The D gene is left open where the match is weak. Part of the rows lack a size; the others show once, few, many or a class for expanded clones.

d_call	v_call	j_call	clone_size	cdr3_length	cdr3_nt	cdr3_aa
.	TRBV5-1	TRBJ2-4	.	13	TGCGCCAGCAGCTTGGGATCGGAGACCATTCAGTACTTC	CASSLGSETIQYF
TRBD1	TRBV5-1	TRBJ1-2	.	16	TGCGCCAGCAGCTTGGGATGGACAGGGGAGGCGGAAGGCTACACCTTC	CASSLGWTGEAEGYTF
TRBD2	TRBV10-2	TRBJ2-1	once	16	TGCGCCAGCAGTGGGACTAGCGGGTACTCCTACAATGAGCAGTTCTTC	CASSGTSGYSYNEQFF
.	TRBV27	TRBJ2-7	.	12	TGTGCCAGCAGTCGACTAATGGACGAGCAGTACTTC	CASSRLMDEQYF
.	TRBV6-6	TRBJ1-1	.	15	TGTGCCAGCCAACTCTACCGTACCGGGGGCACTGAAGCTTTCTTT	CASQLYRTGGTEAFF
TRBD1	TRBV7-7	TRBJ2-1	.	15	TGTGCCAGCAGCTTCGGACAGGGGTCCTACAATGAGCAGTTCTTC	CASSFGQGSYNEQFF
TRBD1	TRBV4-1	TRBJ1-6	once	15	TGCGCCAGTAAACAGGGGCCCGCCTATAATTCACCCCTCCACTTT	CASKQGPAYNSPLHF
TRBD1	TRBV29-1	TRBJ2-7	.	15	TGCAGCGTTGAACCGTTGGACAGGGAATCTTCCGAGCAGTACTTC	CSVEPLDRESSEQYF
TRBD1	TRBV28	TRBJ1-2	.	16	TGTGCCAGCAGTTTAAAGCGACAGGGCGGTGTCTATGGCTACACCTTC	CASSLKRQGGVYGYTF
.	TRBV7-9	TRBJ2-7	.	14	TGTGCCAGCAGCTTATTCGAAGGGTCTTACGAGCAGTACTTC	CASSLFEGSYEQYF
TRBD2	TRBV7-6	TRBJ2-5	.	14	TGTGCCAGCAGCTTCACGGGGGGGCGAGAGACCCAGTACTTC	CASSFTGGRETQYF
TRBD2	TRBV10-2	TRBJ2-2	.	17	TGCGCCAGCAGTGACCCGAAGGGACTAGCTGGTCCCGGGGAGCTGTTTTTT	CASSDPKGLAGPGELFF
.	TRBV7-9	TRBJ2-7	.	16	TGTGCCGGACACAAAATACAGGGGGGGAGCTCCTACGAGCAGTACTTC	CAGHKIQGGSSYEQYF
.	TRBV7-3	TRBJ2-2	few	15	TGTGCCAGCAGCTTAAGGGGGAGGAACACCGGGGAGCTGTTTTTT	CASSLRGRNTGELFF
TRBD2	TRBV7-2	TRBJ2-3	.	15	TGTGCCAGCAGCTACGGGACTAGCGGGGGAGATACGCAGTATTTT	CASSYGTSGGDTQYF
TRBD1	TRBV4-1	TRBJ1-1	.	13	TGCGCCAGCAGCCGAACAGGGGGCACTGAAGCTTTCTTT	CASSRTGGTEAFF
.	TRBV19	TRBJ1-4	.	16	TGTGCCAGTAGTGATGGCAGGATAGCAACTAATGAAAAACTGTTTTTT	CASSDGRIATNEKLFF
.	TRBV5-1	TRBJ1-3	.	14	TGCGCCAGCAGCGCCAGGGGCTCTGGAAACACCATATATTTT	CASSARGSGNTIYF
.	TRBV7-8	TRBJ2-1	.	15	TGTGCCAGCAGCTTAGAGTTGAGGGGGTACAATGAGCAGTTCTTC	CASSLELRGYNEQFF
TRBD1	TRBV19	TRBJ2-6	.	16	TGTGCCAGTAAGGACAGGGGAGGCTCTGGGGCCAACGTCCTGACTTTC	CASKDRGGSGANVLTF